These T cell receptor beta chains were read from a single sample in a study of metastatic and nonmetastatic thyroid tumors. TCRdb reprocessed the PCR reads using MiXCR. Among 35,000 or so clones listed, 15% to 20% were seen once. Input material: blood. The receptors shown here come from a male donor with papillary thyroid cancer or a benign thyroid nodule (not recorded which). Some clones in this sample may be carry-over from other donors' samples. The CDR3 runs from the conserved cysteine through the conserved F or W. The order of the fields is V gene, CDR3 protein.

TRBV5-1 CANSLGDSSGANVLTF
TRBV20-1 CSASPWGRGNIQYF
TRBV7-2 CASSLGDIPREQYF
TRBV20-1 CSATQLAGGPDEQFF
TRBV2 CASSVTGGAFF
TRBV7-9 CASSLAVAKETQYF
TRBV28 CASSSDARNYGCTF
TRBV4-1 CASSPLRTGGYEQYF
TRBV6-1 CASRGDRFAYGYTF
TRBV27 CASSLYRAGPYNEQFF
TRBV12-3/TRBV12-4 CASSPQVVTNTGELFF
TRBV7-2 CASSLGLRSNQRQHF
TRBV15 CATSGRGGDTDTQYF
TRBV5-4 CASSLADTQYF
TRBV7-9 CASRSDGANTEAFF
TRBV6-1 CASIDRVNNEQFF
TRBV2 CASSLEPGGEQYF
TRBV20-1 CSARGTSGGSGETQYF
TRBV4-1 CATGTGVSYNSPLHF
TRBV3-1 CASSHRQGRETQYF
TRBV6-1 CASILLVTGDYGYTF
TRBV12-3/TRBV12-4 CASSPTGCLRGKQYF
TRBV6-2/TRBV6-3 CASSYAGALPSYEHYF
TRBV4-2 CASSQEDSGTGKFF
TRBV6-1 CASSPRDRGRQPQHF
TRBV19 CASSITPVANSPLHF
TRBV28 CASSLEAAALGGQFF
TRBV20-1 CSAGIGTSGGADTQYF
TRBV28 CASSASGGRNEQYF
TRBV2 CASSGGALGGTQYF
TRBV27 CASSFPNQPQHF
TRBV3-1 CASSQDLGSYNEQFF
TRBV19 CASNSGTSYNEQFF
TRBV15 CATSRDSPLAVTDTQYF
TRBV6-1 CASSEYPNYEQYF
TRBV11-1 CASSLDGRGTEAFF
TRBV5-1 CASSLAFGDRVYGYTF
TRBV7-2 CASSLSGGALETQYF
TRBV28 CASSSRGYDEQYF
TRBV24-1 CATSDSQGAGELFF
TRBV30 CAWSRGDTQYF
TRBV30 CAWSPIRDSNQPQHF
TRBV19 CATRTSGIGTGELFF
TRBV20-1 CSAGAAREDYEQYF
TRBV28 CASSPWGRTNEKLFF
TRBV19 CASSILSEAFF
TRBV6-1 CASTLGLAGVNEQFF